This T cell receptor beta chain was documented in a study of cytomegalovirus exposure and HLA in healthy donors. The primer mix had 60 Vbeta and 13 Jbeta primers. TCRdb's table, derived via immunoSEQ multiplex PCR, lists solely in-frame clones and lacks some. The sample lists around 180,000 clones; approximately 81% were seen once. This CDR3 is 15 amino acids long. Trimming removed 5 bases from V and 2 bases from J; junction bases left unmatched: 5. Germline values: CDR1 MDHEN, CDR2 SYDVKM. Sequenced material: PBMCs. This clonotype was obtained from a male donor in good health and CMV-seronegative. The genes are TRBV28 and TRBJ2-5; 10 bases are a match to TRBD2. The CDR3 sequence is CASSPGTSEQETQYF. Here the CDR3 DNA reads TGTGCCAGCAGTCCCGGGACTAGCGAGCAAGAGACCCAGTACTTC.